The present T cell receptor beta chain was sequenced within a study of control samples from healthy donors and cancer patients. CDR3 length: 14 residues. CDR1 and CDR2 (germline): LGHDT, YNNKEL (reference sequence). Trimming removed 5 bases from V and 8 bases from J; junction bases left unmatched: 7. Profiling relied on immunoSEQ multiplex PCR, and the TCRdb table lists in-frame clones only, not all of them. The table includes roughly 93,000 clones, about 89% detected once. The sample consisted of PBMCs. The rearrangement uses TRBV3-1 (or the pseudogene TRBV3-2) and TRBJ1-2; 11 bases line up with TRBD1. The receptor's source is a woman in her forties or fifties with colorectal cancer. The CDR3 region has the DNA TGTGCCAGCAGCGCGGGACAGGGGGAAAACGGCTACACCTTC. Translation: CASSAGQGENGYTF.